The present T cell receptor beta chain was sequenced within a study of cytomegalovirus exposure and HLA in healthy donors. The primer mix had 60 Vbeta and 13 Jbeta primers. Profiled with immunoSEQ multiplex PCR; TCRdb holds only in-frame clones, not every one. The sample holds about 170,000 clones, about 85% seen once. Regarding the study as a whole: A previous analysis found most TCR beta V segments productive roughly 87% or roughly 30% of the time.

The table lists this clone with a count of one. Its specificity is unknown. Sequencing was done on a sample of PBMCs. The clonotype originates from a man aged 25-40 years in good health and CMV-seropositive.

Here the CDR3 reads CSVEYRGRTGANVLTF. In DNA form, the CDR3 reads TGCAGCGTTGAATACAGGGGGCGAACTGGGGCCAACGTCCTGACTTTC. The rearrangement uses TRBV29-1 and TRBJ2-6; 9 bases are a match to TRBD1. The CDR3 sequence is 16 residues long. V lost 2 bases, J lost 2 bases, and 4 bases stayed unmatched. Germline V gives CDR1 SQVTM, CDR2 ANQGSEA.